The 11 T cell receptor beta chains reported below all come from one sample, sequenced in a study of shared clonotypes between healthy human individuals. The table came from immunoSEQ multiplex PCR; TCRdb's copy has only in-frame clones and leaves some out. The table lists over a million clones, approximately 80% of them singletons. The sequencing input was memory CD4+ T cells from PBMCs. Subset: CD45RA-negative fraction. The receptors stem from a man between 18 and 35 years old in good health. Some clones in this sample may be carry-over from other donors' samples.

The rearrangement uses TRBV7-9 and TRBJ2-2, with TRBD1 matching 7 bases. The CDR3 loop spans 14 amino acids. Germline lookup yields CDR1 SEHNR and CDR2 FQNEAQ (reference sequence). After removal of 0 bases from V and 7 bases from J, the junction contained 2 bases not matched to a gene. The CDR3 region is CASSLAGGGGELFF. CDR3 DNA: TGTGCCAGCAGCTTAGCAGGGGGCGGCGGGGAGCTGTTTTTT.

The V gene is TRBV11-2, the J gene TRBJ1-2; possible D gene TRBD1, 5 bases. There are 15 residues in the CDR3. The germline V and J ends were trimmed by 3 bases and 6 bases, with 17 bases remaining between them. The germline CDR1 and CDR2 sequences are SGHAT and FQNNGV. The CDR3 DNA is TGTGCCAGCAGCTTGCGGGGCCGCCATAGGGATGGCTACACCTTC. Residues: CASSLRGRHRDGYTF. Full variable domain (rest looked up from reference TRBV11-2 and TRBJ1-2): EAGVAQSPRYKIIEKRQSVAFWCNPISGHATLYWYQQILGQGPKLLIQFQNNGVVDDSQLPKDRFSAERLKGVDSTLKIQPAKLEDSAVYLCASSLRGRHRDGYTFGSGTRLTVV.

The genes are TRBV5-1 and TRBJ2-1; either TRBD1 or TRBD2 may supply D (5 bases each). V gave up 0 bases and J gave up 3 bases, with 13 bases separating them. Germline V gives CDR1 SGHRS, CDR2 YFSETQ. The CDR3 runs 16 residues. CDR3 region: CASSLVVGEVYNEQFF. DNA of the CDR3: TGCGCCAGCAGCTTGGTAGTGGGGGAAGTCTACAATGAGCAGTTCTTC.

V is TRBV6-1 and J is TRBJ2-1, with 11 positions matching TRBD2. CDR3 length: 15 amino acids. Germline CDR1 MNHNS, CDR2 SASEGT. The J segment lost 8 bases and the V segment lost 4 bases, leaving 7 bases of the junction unmatched. DNA of the CDR3: TGTGCCAGCAGTGTAACTAGCGGGAGAGGGGATGAGCAGTTCTTC. Its protein product is CASSVTSGRGDEQFF.

The chain uses TRBV5-1 and TRBJ2-7; 8 bases are shared with TRBD1. Germline V gives CDR1 SGHRS, CDR2 YFSETQ. This CDR3 comprises 18 residues. V lost 0 bases, J lost 1 base, and 12 bases stayed unmatched. The CDR3 bases are TGCGCCAGCAGCTTGGCCCGTGACAGGGGAGTAGGATCCTACGAGCAGTACTTC. As protein: CASSLARDRGVGSYEQYF.

This clone was picked up one time. The chain is built from TRBV6-1 and TRBJ1-2, with D possibly matching TRBD1 (5 bases). V dropped 5 bases and J dropped 8 bases, with 15 bases sitting between them. Germline V CDR1 and CDR2: MNHNS, SASEGT. The CDR3 consists of 13 residues. The CDR3 region is CASSLRDRGGYTF. CDR3 nucleotides: TGTGCCAGCAGTCTCCGGGACCGAGGAGGCTACACCTTC.

The chain links TRBV7-2 to TRBJ2-5; perhaps D is TRBD1 or TRBD2 (6 bases each). The V end lost 1 base, the J end lost 4 bases, and 13 bases lay between the germline ends. CDR1 is SGHTA and CDR2 is FQGNSA in the germline V gene. This CDR3 contains 15 residues. As DNA, the CDR3 is TGTGCCAGCAGCTTAGGCCTTGGGGGGCTAGAGACCCAGTACTTC. The encoded protein is CASSLGLGGLETQYF.

Of note for this clone: The sample holds other DNA sequences that translate to the same CDR3. The rearrangement joins TRBV7-2 to TRBJ1-2; 7 nucleotides align to TRBD1. The germline V gene encodes CDR1 SGHTA and CDR2 FQGNSA. The length of the CDR3 is 14 residues. With 6 bases clipped from V and 4 bases from J, the junction kept 8 bases outside the gene matches. Here the CDR3 DNA reads TGTGCCAGCAGTTCTCAGGGGGGAGGCTATGGCTACACCTTC. It specifies CASSSQGGGYGYTF.

The chain combines TRBV28 with TRBJ2-1, with 7 bases identical to TRBD2. Unmatched junction bases numbered 10, after V lost 5 bases and J lost 6 bases. Germline values: CDR1 MDHEN, CDR2 SYDVKM. The CDR3 loop spans 15 amino acids. The CDR3 region has the DNA TGTGCCAGCAGTCTCGCGGGCGGGGGAATCAATGAGCAGTTCTTC. Translated, it gives CASSLAGGGINEQFF.

The chain is built from TRBV5-1 and TRBJ2-2, with 7 bases aligning to TRBD1. The CDR3 has 17 residues. J was trimmed by 5 bases and V by 2 bases; bases with no gene match: 12. The germline gives CDR1 SGHRS, CDR2 YFSETQ. The CDR3 region is CASSFSMGRGLTGELFF. Written as DNA, the CDR3 is TGCGCCAGCAGCTTTTCGATGGGAAGGGGGCTGACCGGGGAGCTGTTTTTT.

The gene calls are TRBV18 and TRBJ2-3; 9 nucleotides line up with TRBD2. The trim removed 4 bases at V and 0 bases at J, leaving 8 bases unmatched. In germline, CDR1 is KGHSH, CDR2 LQKENI. CDR3 length equals 17 residues. The CDR3 DNA reads as TGTGCCAGCTCACAACCGGGACTAGCTGCTAGCACAGATACGCAGTATTTT. Translating gives CASSQPGLAASTDTQYF.